Given below is one TCR beta chain in context. The data derive from a study of control samples from healthy donors and cancer patients. Clones were read by immunoSEQ multiplex PCR, and TCRdb kept only the in-frame ones, dropping some. The table shows fewer than 200,000 clones, with roughly 90% occurring only once. Trimming shortened V by 0 bases and J by 7 bases, and 7 bases separated the two germline ends. The CDR3 contains 14 residues. Per germline, CDR1 MNHEY and CDR2 SMNVEV (reference sequence). Material: blood. The chain joins TRBV27 to TRBJ1-6; D not certain. This sequence originates from a woman in her forties or fifties in good health. The CDR3 here is CASSLSKGNSPLHF. CDR3 in DNA: TGTGCCAGCAGTTTATCGAAAGGAAATTCACCCCTCCACTTT.